Listed here are 13 T cell receptor beta chains from one sample, sequenced in a study of blood T cells in healthy people across ages. Using a J-beta primer mix together with a sample-barcoded 5' primer, a second PCR was run for about 6 to 11 cycles. TCRdb reanalysed the 5' RACE reads using MiXCR and keeps one entry per CDR3 protein. The table includes 600,000 to 1,000,000 distinct CDR3 sequences, nearly 60% detected once. The specimen sequenced was blood. Source of these receptors: a man aged 30 to 45 in good health.

The rearrangement uses TRBV6-2 or TRBV6-3 and TRBJ2-1; D gene ambiguous. Germline V gives CDR1 MNHEY, CDR2 SVGEGT. This CDR3 region has 15 residues. Trimming took off 0 bases at V and 9 bases at J, with 15 bases between the two ends. CDR3 protein: CASSYSRQVGAEQFF. In DNA form, the CDR3 reads TGTGCCAGCAGTTACTCGCGTCAGGTTGGTGCTGAGCAGTTCTTC.

This clonotype was observed a few times. The V gene is TRBV4-2, the J gene TRBJ2-7, with 8 bases matching TRBD2. From germline, CDR1 is LGHNA and CDR2 YNFKEQ. J lost 2 bases, V lost 1 base, and 4 bases had no gene match. The length of the CDR3 is 15 residues. The CDR3 is CASSQAGSGTYEQYF. CDR3 DNA sequence: TGTGCCAGCAGCCAAGCGGGTAGCGGGACCTACGAGCAGTACTTC.

The chain joins TRBV6-2 or TRBV6-3 to TRBJ2-7, with D tentatively TRBD1 or TRBD2 (5 bases each). Trimming removed 5 bases from V and 4 bases from J, with 12 bases in between. CDR1 MNHEY and CDR2 SVGEGT come from the germline V gene. The CDR3 totals 13 residues. The CDR3 region has the DNA TGTGCCAGCAGTGGGGACGATACTTACGAGCAGTACTTC. This translates into CASSGDDTYEQYF.

The J gene is TRBJ2-7, the V gene TRBV28, with 9 positions matching TRBD1. CDR1 MDHEN and CDR2 SYDVKM come from the germline V gene. The V and J ends lost 6 bases and 2 bases, in that order; junction bases with no gene match: 8. CDR3 length: 15 residues. The CDR3 is CASSPPGTGTYEQYF. The CDR3 DNA is TGTGCCAGCAGCCCTCCCGGGACAGGGACCTACGAGCAGTACTTC.

The J gene is TRBJ1-5, the V gene TRBV20-1; unclear D gene. The germline V and J ends were trimmed by 0 bases and 1 base, with 4 bases remaining between them. From germline, CDR1 is DFQATT and CDR2 SNEGSKA (reference sequence). The CDR3 has 13 residues. The CDR3 DNA follows: TGCAGTGCTAGAGATATGAGCAATCAGCCCCAGCATTTT. This sequence encodes CSARDMSNQPQHF.

The V gene is TRBV28, the J gene TRBJ2-7; D is unresolved. V was shortened by 6 bases and J by 5 bases, with 14 bases between the two germline ends. Per the germline V gene, CDR1 is MDHEN and CDR2 is SYDVKM. CDR3 length equals 13 residues. The CDR3 is CASSGSATHEQYF. The CDR3 nucleotides are TGTGCCAGCAGCGGGTCCGCTACACACGAGCAGTACTTC. The full variable domain, its missing parts supplied by reference TRBV28 and TRBJ2-7, is DVKVTQSSRYLVKRTGEKVFLECVQDMDHENMFWYRQDPGLGLRLIYFSYDVKMKEKGDIPEGYSVSREKKERFSLILESASTNQTSMYLCASSGSATHEQYFGPGTRLTVT.

The sample holds a few counts of this clonotype. V usage is TRBV15 and J usage is TRBJ2-5, with TRBD1 matching 7 bases. Germline assignment: CDR1 LNHNV and CDR2 YYDKDF (reference sequence). The CDR3 sequence is 14 residues long. Trimming took 4 bases from V and 4 from J; bases not matched to a gene: 6. CDR3 bases: TGTGCCACCAGCACGACAGGGCCGAGAGAGACCCAGTACTTC. This sequence encodes CATSTTGPRETQYF.

The chain uses TRBV20-1 and TRBJ2-7, with 12 positions matching TRBD2. The trim removed 6 bases at V and 4 bases at J, leaving 7 bases unmatched. Germline lookup yields CDR1 DFQATT and CDR2 SNEGSKA (reference sequence). The CDR3 is made up of 14 amino acids. The CDR3 loop reads CSARGLAGGYEQYF. CDR3 DNA sequence: TGCAGTGCCAGGGGCCTAGCGGGGGGGTACGAGCAGTACTTC.

This clonotype occurred many times. The rearrangement uses TRBV7-2 and TRBJ2-3; TRBD2 matches at 10 bases. From germline, CDR1 is SGHTA and CDR2 FQGNSA. CDR3 length: 16 residues. V shed 6 bases, J shed 6 bases, and the junction held 12 bases outside the gene matches. This CDR3 reads CASRYTSGTMFDTQYF. CDR3 sequence (DNA): TGTGCCAGCAGATACACTAGCGGGACGATGTTCGATACGCAGTATTTT. Looking up the rest from reference TRBV7-2 and TRBJ2-3 gives the full variable domain: GAGVSQSPSNKVTEKGKDVELRCDPISGHTALYWYRQSLGQGLEFLIYFQGNSAPDKSGLPSDRFSAERTGGSVSTLTIQRTQQEDSAVYLCASRYTSGTMFDTQYFGPGTRLTVL.

Here the CDR3 reads CASSQDEYAIPASSSYNEQFF. The CDR3 DNA is TGCGCCAGCAGCCAAGACGAGTACGCCATCCCAGCTTCAAGCTCCTACAATGAGCAGTTCTTC. The chain links TRBV4-1 to TRBJ2-1; D gene ambiguous. The V and J ends lost 0 bases and 0 bases respectively, with 24 bases between them. The CDR3 spans 21 residues. The germline gives CDR1 MGHRA, CDR2 YSYEKL.

The chain has TRBV7-2 and TRBJ1-2; 7 bases agree with TRBD1. CDR3 size: 17 residues. The ends lost 1 base at V and 1 base at J; junction bases unmatched: 9. CDR1 SGHTA and CDR2 FQGNSA come from the germline V gene. The CDR3 spells CASSLVAGGPDNYGYTF. The CDR3 nucleotides are TGTGCCAGCAGCTTAGTGGCAGGGGGACCGGATAACTATGGCTACACCTTC.

This clonotype was seen a few times. The gene calls are TRBV20-1 and TRBJ2-5; 7 nucleotides match TRBD2. Germline assignment: CDR1 DFQATT and CDR2 SNEGSKA (reference sequence). Trimming at V came to 3 bases and at J to 0 bases, leaving 10 bases not matched to a gene. This CDR3 has 16 residues. Here the CDR3 DNA reads TGCAGTGCTAGTCGAGGCGGGGGTTGGTACCAAGAGACCCAGTACTTC. Translated, it gives CSASRGGGWYQETQYF.

This sequence joins TRBV29-1 and TRBJ2-3; the D is unclear. Trimming removed 5 bases from V and 3 bases from J, with 12 bases in between. The CDR3 extends over 13 amino acids. Germline-derived CDR1 and CDR2 are SQVTM and ANQGSEA. In DNA, the CDR3 is TGCAGCGTTAGTCTCGGGTCTACAGATACGCAGTATTTT. This codes for CSVSLGSTDTQYF.